What follows describes a single T cell receptor beta chain. What it binds is unknown. This entry belongs to a study of graft-versus-host responses after intestinal transplantation. Study context: Anti-thymocyte globulin served as induction for all recipients, who then took tacrolimus and steroids for around 3 years.

Germline V CDR1 and CDR2: GTSNPN, SVGIG (reference sequence). V lost 2 bases to trimming and J lost 2 bases, with 6 bases between them. The CDR3 spans 12 residues. Libraries were prepared by immunoSEQ multiplex PCR; TCRdb keeps only in-frame clonotypes and omits some of them. The sample consists of over 85,000 clones, 91% of them appearing once. Broader study findings: Early after transplant, HvG declines were associated with peak levels of circulating GvH clones. Allograft clonal ratios (graft-versus-host to host-versus-graft) were high in patients who had graft-donor T cell macrochimerism. Among recipient marrow samples, GvH clones were found; some appeared first in ileum or blood.

This chain connects TRBV30 to TRBJ1-2; D remains ambiguous. This sample comprised unstimulated CD4+ T cells sorted from spleen or lymph node cells, obtained before transplant. This clonotype was obtained from a human donor who was the organ donor for an intestinal transplant. The CDR3 loop reads CAWSFRNYGYTF. The CDR3, as DNA: TGTGCCTGGAGTTTCAGAAACTATGGCTACACCTTC.